This TCR beta chain derives from a study of T cells in Graves' hyperthyroidism and ophthalmopathy (dated 2019 in TCRdb). Looking at the study overall: Peripheral blood samples were taken at initial diagnosis, before any treatment was given. For training and testing, the 100 or so patients in the discovery cohort were randomly divided in a 7:3 ratio. The study also compared thyroid tissue and blood T-cell repertoires from about 6 Graves' hyperthyroidism patients. To identify distinguishing TCR V-J signatures, a discovery cohort of 100 patients was used, comprising 40 to 45 with Graves' ophthalmopathy and some 57 with stable Graves' hyperthyroidism. Once sampling was done, hyperthyroidism patients were given methimazole at a starting dose of 30 mg daily, whereas ophthalmopathy patients were given high-dose intravenous methylprednisolone. The paper describes TCR Vbeta CDR3 sequencing of around 130 peripheral blood samples, made up of 43 ophthalmopathy patients, some 80 hyperthyroidism patients and 17 progressor patients. Whether ophthalmopathy could be predicted prospectively was tested in an independent validation cohort made up of about 18 hyperthyroidism patients plus 17 patients who later progressed to ophthalmopathy.

Inclusive of the bounding cysteine and phenylalanine, the CDR3 is 13 residues long. Only CDR3 DNA remains: 39 bases, in frame from the first base. The CDR1 and CDR2 encoded by the germline V gene are SGHAT and FQNNGV. V drops 0 bases and J drops 2 bases, leaving 5 bases in between. Ophthalmopathy patients had moderately to severely active disease, with a Clinical Activity Score of 3 or more, a NOSPECS grade of 4 or more, and a disease duration of less than 3 months. Exclusion was applied to patients with uncontrolled infections, other autoimmune diseases, pregnancy or lactation. Diagnoses were based on clinical symptoms, serum thyroxine and TRAb, thyroid ultrasound and orbital computed tomography. PBMCs were isolated from 10 ml of fresh peripheral blood by Ficoll-Paque density gradient centrifugation. Total RNA was extracted with Trizol reagent, and quality was checked on an Agilent 2100 Bioanalyzer.

Amplification of TCR beta CDR3 regions was carried out from RNA transcripts. The first round of RT-PCR for the TCR CDR3 was performed with the HTBI primer set and the Qiagen OneStep RT-PCR kit. A second multiplex PCR round built the libraries, followed by size selection and purification. Paired-end sequencing of the libraries was performed with 100 bp reads on an Illumina HiSeq2000. The authors' pipeline ran thus. SOAPnuke was used to process the raw data, removing reads that contained adapters or uncalled bases, had a mean Phred below 15, or lacked an exact match to the constant primer or identifier. COPE v1.2.5 was used to merge high-quality paired reads, and clonotypes were defined as unique nucleotide sequences. MiTCR v1.1 was used to align clonotypes to the IMGT TRBV, TRBD and TRBJ reference segments. The analysis was restricted to V-J combinations with a frequency above 0.0001, which together covered 98% to 99.2% of the repertoires. The TCS score was defined as F50 (clonal expansion) divided by E x V (chaos), with BLOSUM62-based TCRdist calculated between CDR3 peptides within each V-J. Welch's t-statistics and random forest reduced approximately 520 V-J features to 13, which were used in a naive Bayes classifier (R e1071). Clones were called with MiXCR by TCRdb after fastp trimmed the public reads at Q25, and only in-frame beta chains were retained. Rows matching on CDR3 protein sequence are summarized as one entry with the most common DNA and genes. The V and J calls and clone size are TCRdb's, not the authors'. This sample comprises about 400,000 distinct CDR3 sequences, roughly 15% of them detected only once. The ten largest clones add up to about 20% of the sample.

This clonotype has ten or more counts. The antigen it recognizes is unknown. One base away there is no much larger clone; base qualities are not given. Results the study describes overall, beyond this receptor: During validation, the model predicted progression to ophthalmopathy a median of around 6 months ahead of onset, with around 70% sensitivity and 72% to 85% specificity. No statistical method was used to fix the sample size in advance, and group allocation was not hidden from the investigators. Ophthalmopathy was separated from stable hyperthyroidism by a 13 V-J signature model, with approximately 85% sensitivity and around 81% specificity obtained in cross-validation and 80%/75% obtained in testing. Most expanded thyroid clonotypes (frequency above 0.001) were also detected in blood, a finding suggesting that blood repertoires may reflect thyroid immune responses.

What was sequenced was blood. This clonotype was sampled from a woman aged 25 to 39 with Graves' ophthalmopathy. Recombination linked TRBV11-2 to TRBJ2-7, with the D segment identity uncertain. This receptor carries the CDR3 CASSLDRPYEQYF. DNA sequence: TGTGCCAGCAGCTTAGATCGACCCTACGAGCAGTACTTC.